Listed here is a single TCR beta chain. Only one count was recorded for this clone. The antigen this receptor binds is unknown. No much larger clonotype is one base removed from it; base qualities were not supplied. These data come from a study of OX40 agonist ivuxolimab in advanced cancers. Study-wide context: Ivuxolimab, which targeted the costimulatory receptor OX40 (CD134), was an agonistic, fully human IgG2 monoclonal antibody. Intravenous ivuxolimab was administered to patients every 2 weeks at six dose levels: 0.01, 0.1, 0.3, 1.5, 3 and 10 mg/kg. The monotherapy dose-escalation portion (N ≈ 57 patients) of the phase I ivuxolimab trial is reported in the paper. Three dose-escalation patients achieved partial responses, one with hepatocellular carcinoma and two with cutaneous melanoma. The dose-escalation cohort was 80% to 90% male with a mean age of about 65 years, ranging from roughly 20 to 80. The purpose of peripheral TCRbeta sequencing was to test whether ivuxolimab changed TCR sequence diversity and led to clonal T-cell expansion. Of the roughly 51 patients in dose escalation, 19 had hepatocellular carcinoma, about 15 had melanoma, 9 had renal cell carcinoma and 9 had head and neck cancer. Patients were allowed to have had prior anti-PD-1, anti-PD-L1 or anti-CTLA-4 therapy, and more than 30% of the dose-escalation patients had previously received checkpoint inhibitors. On the study overall, not on this receptor specifically: Partial responders in the 0.1-3.0 mg/kg groups had among the lowest normalized peripheral clonal expansion, especially among CD8+ T cells. After ivuxolimab, CD8+ T cells had more expanded clones than CD4+ T cells on average. At doses from 0.1 to 3.0 mg/kg, clonal expansion was seen in both CD4+ and CD8+ blood T cells between baseline and week 6. The antigen specificity of the peripheral T cells that underwent clonal expansion was not determined. Low levels of normalized T-cell clonal expansion were also shown by some nonresponding patients.

To sequence the TCRbeta CDR3 region, genomic DNA was isolated from the sorted cells. The immunoSEQ Assay was used for sequencing of TCRbeta CDR3 regions. TCRdb carries this immuneACCESS record with in-frame sequences only. Its versions omit some clonotypes, under half of them owing to an unresolved V gene in the studies checked, with the rest unexplained. The sample has 60,000 to 65,000 clones on record, approximately 85% of them singletons. Together, the top ten hold over 2.5% of the sample. The trial excluded patients who had a history of autoimmune disease or who were on systemic immunosuppression. Peripheral blood for TCR sequencing was collected from all dose cohorts at baseline, on cycle 4 day 1, and on cycle 7 day 1. Samples came from an open-label, multicenter, first-in-human phase I dose-escalation trial of ivuxolimab. The trial enrolled adults with locally advanced or metastatic head and neck squamous cell, hepatocellular, melanoma or renal cell carcinoma. Before TCR sequencing, CD4+ and CD8+ T cells were separately sorted from peripheral blood.

The receptor was isolated from an adult with an advanced solid tumor such as melanoma, head and neck, liver or kidney cancer. The sequenced sample was CD4+ or CD8+ T cells sorted from blood, obtained in a trial of the OX40 agonist ivuxolimab.

This receptor carries the CDR3 CAWKGSGQGAWQYF. The nucleotide sequence reads as follows: TGTGCCTGGAAGGGATCGGGACAGGGGGCATGGCAGTACTTC. This chain joins TRBV30 to TRBJ2-7; TRBD1 matches 12 bases in the middle. V is cut back by 4 bases and J by 9 bases, with 10 bases in the junction unmatched. Per the germline V gene (reference sequence), GTSNPN is the CDR1 and SVGIG is the CDR2. From the cysteine through the phenylalanine, the CDR3 covers 14 amino acids. The DNA shown is the 42-base CDR3, in frame from base 1.